This T cell receptor (beta chain) was identified in a study of identifying expanded T cells in peripheral blood. The CDR3 extends over 14 amino acids. Losses at the gene ends were 8 bases for V and 5 bases for J; bases not matched to a gene: 6. Germline assignment: CDR1 MGHRA and CDR2 YSYEKL. Some clones are missing from TCRdb's copy, which holds only in-frame ones; the method was immunoSEQ multiplex PCR. The table records roughly 63,000 clones, around 86% of them present only once. The chain is built from TRBV4-1 and TRBJ2-1; TRBD2 matches 10 bases. The TCR originated in a person between 18 and 75 years old in good health. The specimen was blood. CDR3 sequence reads: CASGVLAGNNEQFF. CDR3 coding DNA: TGCGCCAGCGGAGTACTAGCGGGGAACAATGAGCAGTTCTTC.